Sequencing of this TCR beta chain was carried out in a study of blood T cell repertoires in COVID-19. Study information: Sources were T cells, B-cell-depleted T cells, or PBMCs; the material itself was cDNA or gDNA.

Trimming left V 2 bases short and J 7 bases short, with 12 bases between. This CDR3 has 14 residues. The germline gives CDR1 ENHRY, CDR2 SYGVKD. TCRdb's copy holds only in-frame clones and misses some; the assay was immunoSEQ multiplex PCR. The sample shows 350,000 to 450,000 clones, roughly 86% of them seen only once. Study members were between roughly 18 and 89 years old and lived in 20 to 30 US regions. Cohort assignment relied on participant-reported clinical history. Donors in Cohort 3 who had recovered were those with two negative PCRs, healthcare professional clearance, or resolution of their symptoms.

The sample taken for sequencing was PBMCs or T cells enriched from blood (not recorded which). The receptor comes from a woman aged 25 to 45 who had recovered from COVID-19. This chain links TRBV10-3 with TRBJ1-5, with a weak D call TRBD1 (5 bases). As DNA, the CDR3 is TGTGCCATCAGTGAGAGCAGGGCTGACCAGCCCCAGCATTTT. This encodes CAISESRADQPQHF.